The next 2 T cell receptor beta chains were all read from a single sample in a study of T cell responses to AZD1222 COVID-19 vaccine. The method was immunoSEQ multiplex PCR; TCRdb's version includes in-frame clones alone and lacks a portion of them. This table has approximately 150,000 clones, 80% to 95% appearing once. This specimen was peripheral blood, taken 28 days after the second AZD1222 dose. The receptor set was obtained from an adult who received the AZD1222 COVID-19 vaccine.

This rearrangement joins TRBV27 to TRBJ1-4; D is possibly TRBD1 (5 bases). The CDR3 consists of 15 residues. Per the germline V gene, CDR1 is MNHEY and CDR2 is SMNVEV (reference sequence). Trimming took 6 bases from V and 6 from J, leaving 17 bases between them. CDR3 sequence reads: CASSSPGTGDEKLFF. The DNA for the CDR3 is TGTGCCAGCAGCTCCCCCGGGACGGGGGATGAAAAACTGTTTTTT.

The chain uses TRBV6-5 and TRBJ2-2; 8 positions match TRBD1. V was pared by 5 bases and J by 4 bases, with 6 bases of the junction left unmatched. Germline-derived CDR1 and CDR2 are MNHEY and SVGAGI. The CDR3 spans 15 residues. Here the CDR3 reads CASSITGGSTGELFF. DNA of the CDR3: TGTGCCAGCAGTATTACAGGGGGAAGCACCGGGGAGCTGTTTTTT.